This TCR beta chain was obtained from a study of healthy donors' naive CD4 and CD8 T cells. Notes on the study in general: Negatively charged CDR3s marked CD8+ lineage; positively charged CDR3s marked CD4+ lineage. Most V and J genes were reportedly biased between naive CD4+ and CD8+ cells. Alpha and beta chains were sequenced in bulk without pairing.

A note on this clonotype: The antigen is undetermined.

This CDR3 spans 15 amino acids. Trimming cost V 3 bases and J 6 bases, with 15 bases left between them. Germline V lookup: CDR1 MNHEY, CDR2 SMNVEV (reference sequence). A linear amplification protocol produced the TCR libraries from 450 to 500 ng of total RNA. TCRdb re-analysed the reads in MiXCR, keeping a single row per CDR3 protein. The sample has some 190,000 distinct CDR3 sequences, over 60% seen once. The source of this sequence is a pool of human donors in good health; the sample pools cells from several healthy donors. Sequences were obtained from naive CD4+ and CD8+ T cells sorted from blood, pooled from several donors. The chain joins TRBV27 to TRBJ2-1; TRBD1 might be the D (5 bases). CDR3 DNA sequence: TGTGCCAGCAGTTTCGGCAGGGAAACGTTCAATGAGCAGTTCTTC. Its translation is CASSFGRETFNEQFF.